Listed below are T cell receptor beta chains from one sample, sequenced in a study of blood T cell repertoires in COVID-19. Profiled with immunoSEQ multiplex PCR; TCRdb holds only in-frame clones, not every one. The repertoire holds fewer than 450,000 clones, with around 87% as singletons. The sample consisted of peripheral blood. These TCRs come from a woman in her 50s with COVID-19, enrolled during active disease. Both conserved end residues are part of each CDR3. A D gene is named only where the DNA matches it firmly. Expanded clones get a size class; other rows say once, few or many, or leave the size out.

CASSLLAGGPQFF,TGTGCCAGCAGTTTACTAGCGGGAGGGCCTCAGTTCTTC,.,13,TRBJ2-1,TRBV12-3/TRBV12-4,TRBD2
CASSPGRGRREQYF,TGTGCCAGCAGCCCAGGCAGGGGGCGGCGGGAGCAGTACTTC,.,14,TRBJ2-7,TRBV7-2,TRBD1
CATSDGGSGVLGSYEQYF,TGTGCCACCAGTGATGGGGGCAGCGGGGTCCTTGGCTCCTACGAGCAGTACTTC,.,18,TRBJ2-7,TRBV24-1,.
CSVTTGLDTQYF,TGCAGCGTCACGACAGGGTTGGATACGCAGTATTTT,.,12,TRBJ2-3,TRBV29-1,TRBD1
CASRPIAGTYNEQFF,TGTGCCAGCCGGCCTATAGCGGGAACCTACAATGAGCAGTTCTTC,few,15,TRBJ2-1,TRBV14,TRBD2
CASSADRAGYGYTF,TGTGCCAGCAGTGCCGACAGGGCAGGCTATGGCTACACCTTC,.,14,TRBJ1-2,TRBV6-4,TRBD1
CATSEGGRADNEQFF,TGTGCCACCAGTGAGGGCGGGAGGGCCGACAATGAGCAGTTCTTC,once,15,TRBJ2-1,TRBV24-1,TRBD2
CAWTTGGTGYTF,TGTGCCTGGACGACAGGGGGCACTGGCTACACCTTC,.,12,TRBJ1-2,TRBV30,TRBD1
CASSKRGAQLKIKFF,TGTGCCAGCAGCAAACGCGGGGCCCAGTTAAAGATTAAGTTCTTC,.,15,TRBJ2-1,TRBV13,.
CASSVETSGSNEQFF,TGTGCCAGCAGCGTTGAGACTAGCGGGAGCAATGAGCAGTTCTTC,.,15,TRBJ2-1,TRBV9,TRBD2
CASSQGPTRGFLQETQYF,TGTGCCAGCAGCCAGGGCCCGACACGAGGGTTTCTCCAAGAGACCCAGTACTTC,.,18,TRBJ2-5,TRBV14,.
CASSSQGDTEAFF,TGTGCCAGCAGCTCCCAGGGGGACACTGAAGCTTTCTTT,.,13,TRBJ1-1,TRBV7-8,TRBD1
CAWSGTAYGYTF,TGTGCCTGGAGTGGGACAGCCTATGGCTACACCTTC,.,12,TRBJ1-2,TRBV30,.
CASSYPTDTQYF,TGTGCCAGCAGCTATCCGACAGATACGCAGTATTTT,.,12,TRBJ2-3,TRBV9,.
CATSSAGSRTDTQYF,TGTGCCACCAGTTCTGCCGGGAGTAGGACAGATACGCAGTATTTT,.,15,TRBJ2-3,TRBV24-1,.
CASRRTPGVLDTIYF,TGTGCCAGCAGAAGGACTCCCGGGGTGCTAGACACCATATATTTT,once,15,TRBJ1-3,TRBV2,.
CASSPRQGTYEQYF,TGTGCCAGCTCACCTCGACAGGGTACCTACGAGCAGTACTTC,.,14,TRBJ2-7,TRBV18,TRBD1
CASSDSRPSADTQYF,TGTGCCAGCAGTGATTCACGACCCAGCGCAGATACGCAGTATTTT,.,15,TRBJ2-3,TRBV2,.
CASSLSTSGSGELFF,TGCGCCAGCAGCCTCTCGACTAGCGGGAGCGGGGAGCTGTTTTTT,.,15,TRBJ2-2,TRBV5-1,TRBD2
CASSEADRNTEAFF,TGTGCCAGCAGTGAAGCGGACAGGAACACTGAAGCTTTCTTT,few,14,TRBJ1-1,TRBV2,.
CASSVHDDRGGTDTQYF,TGTGCCAGCAGCGTACACGACGACAGGGGAGGTACAGATACGCAGTATTTT,.,17,TRBJ2-3,TRBV9,TRBD1
CASSAGGPSGETQYF,TGTGCCAGCTCAGCGGGAGGGCCCTCAGGAGAGACCCAGTACTTC,.,15,TRBJ2-5,TRBV5-8,TRBD2
CATGQGAYEQYF,TGTGCCACTGGGCAGGGGGCTTACGAGCAGTACTTC,.,12,TRBJ2-7,TRBV19,TRBD1
CASRDTGGFSPLHF,TGTGCCAGCAGGGATACAGGGGGCTTTTCACCCCTCCACTTT,.,14,TRBJ1-6,TRBV7-9,TRBD1
CASSYRTGEEQFF,TGTGCCAGCAGCTATAGGACAGGGGAAGAGCAGTTCTTC,.,13,TRBJ2-1,TRBV7-3,TRBD1
CSAPQGNEQFF,TGCAGTGCTCCCCAGGGAAATGAGCAGTTCTTC,once,11,TRBJ2-1,TRBV20-1,.
CASSTTQGYEQYF,TGCGCCAGCAGCACCACTCAGGGATACGAGCAGTACTTC,.,13,TRBJ2-7,TRBV5-1,.
CASSPLPLNTEAFF,TGCGCCAGCAGCCCTCTCCCTTTGAACACTGAAGCTTTCTTT,.,14,TRBJ1-1,TRBV4-1,.
CASSLTGDRVKAFF,TGTGCCAGCAGCCTGACCGGTGACAGGGTGAAAGCTTTCTTT,.,14,TRBJ1-1,TRBV7-9,TRBD1
CAISHPDRPNYGYTF,TGTGCCATCAGCCACCCGGACAGGCCTAACTATGGCTACACCTTC,.,15,TRBJ1-2,TRBV10-3,TRBD1
CASSQDRTLSTEAFF,TGCGCCAGCAGCCAAGATCGGACACTAAGTACTGAAGCTTTCTTT,.,15,TRBJ1-1,TRBV4-1,.
CASSILAGVSTDTQYF,TGTGCCAGCAGCATCCTAGCGGGAGTTAGCACAGATACGCAGTATTTT,.,16,TRBJ2-3,TRBV11-2,TRBD2
CASSQEVDIHGYTF,TGTGCCAGCAGCCAAGAGGTGGACATTCATGGCTACACCTTC,.,14,TRBJ1-2,TRBV3-1/TRBV3-2,.
CASSLVLYTEAFF,TGTGCCAGCAGCTTAGTATTGTACACTGAAGCTTTCTTT,once,13,TRBJ1-1,TRBV11-2,.
CASSFLVGHIVF,TGTGCCAGCAGTTTCCTTGTGGGGCACATCGTCTTC,.,12,TRBJ2-4,TRBV7-9,.
CASSLRTGGPTEQYF,TGTGCCAGCAGCTTGCGGACAGGGGGTCCGACCGAGCAGTACTTC,once,15,TRBJ2-7,TRBV5-4,TRBD1
CATSDSGTGYGYTF,TGTGCCACCAGTGATTCCGGGACAGGGTACGGCTACACCTTC,.,14,TRBJ1-2,TRBV24-1,TRBD1
CASSSRGGIGYGYTF,TGTGCCAGCAGCTCAAGGGGGGGCATCGGCTATGGCTACACCTTC,.,15,TRBJ1-2,TRBV11-3,.
CASSLGSGTSGREQYF,TGTGCCAGCAGCCTCGGTTCCGGGACTAGCGGACGGGAGCAGTACTTC,.,16,TRBJ2-7,TRBV7-2,TRBD2
CASRLTPGQGGSDTQYF,TGCGCCAGCAGACTGACTCCGGGACAGGGGGGATCAGATACGCAGTATTTT,.,17,TRBJ2-3,TRBV5-1,TRBD1
CASSDRFSGANVLTF,TGTGCCAGCAGCGATAGATTCTCTGGGGCCAACGTCCTGACTTTC,.,15,TRBJ2-6,TRBV7-6,.
CASSQVGLAEQYF,TGTGCCAGCAGCCAAGTGGGACTAGCTGAGCAGTACTTC,.,13,TRBJ2-7,TRBV14,TRBD2
CASSPNVRNTEAFF,TGTGCCAGCTCACCTAATGTTAGGAACACTGAAGCTTTCTTT,.,14,TRBJ1-1,TRBV18,.
CSVLPDREGEAFF,TGCAGCGTCCTCCCTGACCGGGAGGGTGAAGCTTTCTTT,.,13,TRBJ1-1,TRBV29-1,.
CASSRHPTGLGGKETQYF,TGTGCCAGCAGCCGACACCCGACAGGGTTGGGCGGGAAAGAGACCCAGTACTTC,.,18,TRBJ2-5,TRBV3-1/TRBV3-2,.
CAWWLGRAGGELFF,TGTGCCTGGTGGCTGGGGAGGGCCGGCGGGGAGCTGTTTTTT,.,14,TRBJ2-2,TRBV30,TRBD2
CASSTKDRVYFLYGYTF,TGTGCCAGCAGCACCAAGGACAGGGTGTATTTCCTCTATGGCTACACCTTC,.,17,TRBJ1-2,TRBV21-1,.
CASSRRGTDTQYF,TGTGCCAGCAGCCGAAGGGGAACAGATACGCAGTATTTT,.,13,TRBJ2-3,TRBV6-2/TRBV6-3,.
CASSHPGANVLTF,TGTGCCAGCAGCCATCCTGGGGCCAACGTCCTGACTTTC,.,13,TRBJ2-6,TRBV7-9,.
CASSHGGYNEQFF,TGCGCCAGCAGCCACGGTGGTTACAATGAGCAGTTCTTC,.,13,TRBJ2-1,TRBV4-1,.
CASFYDRGRNTEAFF,TGTGCCAGCTTCTACGACAGGGGGAGGAACACTGAAGCTTTCTTT,.,15,TRBJ1-1,TRBV18,TRBD1
CATSEKGDYGYTF,TGTGCCACCAGTGAAAAGGGGGATTATGGCTACACCTTC,.,13,TRBJ1-2,TRBV24-1,.
CASRVWEDRAGSSYNEQFF,TGTGCCAGCAGGGTTTGGGAGGACCGAGCCGGAAGCTCCTACAATGAGCAGTTCTTC,few,19,TRBJ2-1,TRBV2,.
CAWSPASGNYNEQFF,TGTGCCTGGAGTCCCGCTAGCGGAAATTACAATGAGCAGTTCTTC,.,15,TRBJ2-1,TRBV30,TRBD2
CASSYRPVVNYGYTF,TGTGCCAGCAGTTATCGCCCCGTAGTAAACTATGGCTACACCTTC,.,15,TRBJ1-2,TRBV6-2/TRBV6-3,.
CATSYPGRVSGYNEQFF,TGTGCCACCAGCTACCCTGGACGGGTTAGCGGCTACAATGAGCAGTTCTTC,once,17,TRBJ2-1,TRBV15,.
CASSLVGQAGLTNEKLFF,TGTGCCAGCAGCTTAGTAGGACAGGCTGGGTTGACTAATGAAAAACTGTTTTTT,once,18,TRBJ1-4,TRBV7-2,TRBD1
CASSGQGGYEKLFF,TGTGCCAGCAGTGGACAGGGAGGGTATGAAAAACTGTTTTTT,.,14,TRBJ1-4,TRBV7-9,TRBD1
CASSFEASDEKLFF,TGTGCCAGCAGTTTTGAGGCCAGCGATGAAAAACTGTTTTTT,.,14,TRBJ1-4,TRBV27,.